The 19 T cell receptor beta chains reported below all come from one sample, sequenced in a study of regulatory T cells in long-lasting Graves disease. Time point meaning: newly diagnosed GD, antithyroid drugs for less than 3 months. Generation of the TCR library employed RNA extracted from PBMCs. CDR3 regions were amplified by Arm-PCR using iRepertoire HTBI primers to build TCR beta libraries. TCRdb reanalysed the multiplex PCR reads using MiXCR and keeps one entry per CDR3 protein. The sample yields some 200,000 distinct CDR3 sequences, roughly 20% seen once. This same sample was also taken into another study, of T cells in Graves' hyperthyroidism and ophthalmopathy.

This specimen was peripheral blood mononuclear cells (PBMCs), taken at new diagnosis, from a patient treated with antithyroid drugs. Every receptor here comes from a young woman with Graves disease.

For this clonotype: This may arise from a read error, as a much more abundant clone is one base away. The chain links TRBV18 to TRBJ2-7; TRBD1 matches at 12 bases. V dropped 2 bases and J dropped 5; count of bases not matched to a gene: 16. The length of the CDR3 is 19 residues. CDR1 KGHSH and CDR2 LQKENI come from the germline V gene. The CDR3 DNA sequence: TGTGCCAGCTCACCAGGGACAGGGGGCGCTTCAGAAGCTCGGCACGAGCAGTACTTC. It encodes CASSPGTGGASEARHEQYF.

Ten or more counts support this clonotype. The chain combines TRBV28 with TRBJ1-2, with 8 bases matching TRBD1. Trimming cost V 6 bases and J 2 bases; bases outside gene matches: 8. The CDR3 runs to 15 residues. Germline assignment: CDR1 MDHEN and CDR2 SYDVKM. The CDR3 region has the DNA TGTGCCAGCAGATCCTTCAGACAGGGGAACTATGGCTACACCTTC. This codes for CASRSFRQGNYGYTF.

The table lists this clonotype with many counts. The V gene is TRBV6-4, the J gene TRBJ2-3; 10 nucleotides match TRBD2. With 0 bases clipped from V and 4 bases from J, the junction kept 1 base outside the gene matches. In germline, CDR1 is MRHNA, CDR2 SNTAGT. The CDR3 spans 15 residues. DNA for the CDR3: TGTGCCAGCAGTGACTCGAGCGGGGGGGCAGATACGCAGTATTTT. Translating it yields CASSDSSGGADTQYF.

Only a few counts were recorded for this clonotype. J is TRBJ2-7 and V is TRBV12-5; possibly TRBD1 or TRBD2 for D (7 bases each). Trimming shortened V by 8 bases and J by 0 bases, and 11 bases separated the two germline ends. The germline V gene encodes CDR1 LGHNT and CDR2 FRNRAP. CDR3 length: 13 amino acids. The CDR3 DNA sequence: TGTGCTAGTCAGGGGGGGCTCTCCTACGAGCAGTACTTC. Encoded protein: CASQGGLSYEQYF.

The genes are TRBV20-1 and TRBJ2-1, with D unclear. V was pared by 2 bases and J by 1 base, with 15 bases between. Germline CDR1 DFQATT, CDR2 SNEGSKA (reference sequence). CDR3 size: 16 residues. CDR3 in DNA: TGCAGTGCTAGACCGCAATGGGAAGGATCCTACAATGAGCAGTTCTTC. Protein sequence: CSARPQWEGSYNEQFF.

The table lists this clonotype with many counts. V gene TRBV20-1 combines with J gene TRBJ2-1, with D perhaps being TRBD1 or TRBD2 (5 bases each). This CDR3 has 14 amino acids. V gave up 5 bases and J gave up 0 bases, with 11 bases separating them. The V gene's germline CDR1 is DFQATT and CDR2 SNEGSKA (reference sequence). CDR3 sequence (DNA): TGCAGTGCTTTCCGGGACGGCTCCTACAATGAGCAGTTCTTC. Protein sequence: CSAFRDGSYNEQFF.

This clonotype was counted many times. The rearrangement joins TRBV19 to TRBJ1-5; maybe TRBD1 (5 bases). The germline V gene has CDR1 LNHDA and CDR2 SQIVND (reference sequence). V lost 10 bases to trimming and J lost 7 bases, with 17 bases between them. CDR3 length: 13 amino acids. CDR3 DNA: TGTGCCACCAACACCAGGGATGGACAGCCCCAGCATTTT. This sequence encodes CATNTRDGQPQHF. Variable domain in full (rest from reference TRBV19 and TRBJ1-5): DGGITQSPKYLFRKEGQNVTLSCEQNLNHDAMYWYRQDPGQGLRLIYYSQIVNDFQKGDIAEGYSVSREKKESFPLTVTSAQKNPTAFYLCATNTRDGQPQHFGDGTRLSIL.

This clonotype was seen repeatedly, ten times or more. The V and J genes are TRBV20-1 and TRBJ1-2; TRBD1 matches at 9 bases. Unmatched junction bases numbered 18, after V lost 6 bases and J lost 1 base. CDR3 length equals 18 residues. Germline V CDR1 and CDR2: DFQATT, SNEGSKA (reference sequence). The CDR3 spells CSATQRRTGDIYNYGYTF. The CDR3 DNA follows: TGCAGTGCAACCCAACGCCGGACAGGGGACATTTATAACTATGGCTACACCTTC.

This clonotype is medium-sized within its sample. DNA for the CDR3: TGTGCCAGCAAAGATCGGCCAGGGGGACGGGAAAAACTGTTTTTT. Its translation: CASKDRPGGREKLFF. The chain couples TRBV2 to TRBJ1-4, with TRBD1 identical over 7 bases. Germline values: CDR1 SNHLY, CDR2 FYNNEI. The CDR3 is made up of 15 amino acids. Trimming took 7 bases from V and 8 from J; bases not matched to a gene: 13.

This clonotype was found many times. The rearrangement uses TRBV28 and TRBJ1-2, with a tentative D call TRBD1 (5 bases). Between the trimmed V and J ends, which lost 4 bases and 5 bases, there was a span of 8 bases. This CDR3 has 12 amino acids. From germline, CDR1 is MDHEN and CDR2 SYDVKM. The DNA of the CDR3 is TGTGCCAGCAGTTGGGGGTCTTATGGCTACACCTTC. It specifies CASSWGSYGYTF.

The chain recombines TRBV2 with TRBJ1-2; no definite D call. Trimming took off 5 bases at V and 6 bases at J, with 13 bases between the two ends. This CDR3 region has 13 residues. Germline assignment: CDR1 SNHLY and CDR2 FYNNEI. CDR3 nucleotide sequence: TGTGCCAGCAGTCCTAACAACCCCGATGGCTACACCTTC. Protein sequence: CASSPNNPDGYTF. Looking up the rest from reference TRBV2 and TRBJ1-2 gives the full variable domain: EPEVTQTPSHQVTQMGQEVILRCVPISNHLYFYWYRQILGQKVEFLVSFYNNEISEKSEIFDDQFSVERPDGSNFTLKIRSTKLEDSAMYFCASSPNNPDGYTFGSGTRLTVV.

The chain has TRBV7-9 and TRBJ2-3; 9 bases are shared with TRBD2. V was clipped by 6 bases and J by 4 bases; unmatched bases: 8. CDR1 is SEHNR, CDR2 FQNEAQ, per germline (reference sequence). The CDR3 sequence is 15 residues long. The CDR3 protein is CASRLTSGISDTQYF. The CDR3 DNA reads TGTGCCAGCAGACTGACTAGCGGTATTTCAGATACGCAGTATTTT.

In this sample, this clonotype turned up many times. The chain is built from TRBV2 and TRBJ2-5; either TRBD1 or TRBD2 may supply D (5 bases each). This CDR3 comprises 14 residues. V gave up 6 bases and J gave up 5 bases, with 16 bases separating them. Germline lookup yields CDR1 SNHLY and CDR2 FYNNEI. The CDR3 sequence: CASSYTGQDETQYF. CDR3 nucleotides: TGTGCCAGCAGCTACACGGGGCAGGATGAGACCCAGTACTTC. Filled out from reference TRBV2 and TRBJ2-5, the complete variable domain reads EPEVTQTPSHQVTQMGQEVILRCVPISNHLYFYWYRQILGQKVEFLVSFYNNEISEKSEIFDDQFSVERPDGSNFTLKIRSTKLEDSAMYFCASSYTGQDETQYFGPGTRLLVL.

CDR3 protein: CASSLGEGGSYEQYF. CDR3 nucleotides: TGTGCCAGCAGCTTAGGGGAAGGGGGGTCCTACGAGCAGTACTTC. The rearrangement joins TRBV11-2 to TRBJ2-7; tentatively, D is TRBD1 or TRBD2 (6 bases each). In germline, CDR1 is SGHAT, CDR2 FQNNGV. Trimming shortened V by 1 base and J by 1 base, and 11 bases separated the two germline ends. The length of the CDR3 is 15 residues.

This clonotype was seen more than once but under ten times. Mismatch with germline at one junction end may stem from a read error. This chain connects TRBV4-1 to TRBJ1-1; D is unclear. CDR3 length: 16 amino acids. Germline V gene data show CDR1 as MGHRA and CDR2 as YSYEKL. CDR3 in DNA: TGCGTCAGCAGCCAGTTGATGGGCGGGCGGGAGACTGAAGCTTTCTTT. It is translated as CVSSQLMGGRETEAFF.

This clonotype has ten or more counts. The chain couples TRBV27 to TRBJ2-3; possible D gene TRBD1, 6 bases. V was pared by 3 bases and J by 1 base, with 11 bases between. The length of the CDR3 is 15 residues. Germline V lookup: CDR1 MNHEY, CDR2 SMNVEV (reference sequence). CDR3 coding DNA: TGTGCCAGCAGTTTGCGAGGGGGAGGCACAGATACGCAGTATTTT. Its translation is CASSLRGGGTDTQYF.

This clonotype was detected many times. One end of the junction varies from germline; a read error may be responsible. Here the CDR3 reads CASSSQGRHSQASSYEQHF. The CDR3 region has the DNA TGTGCCAGCAGTTCCCAAGGACGTCACTCACAGGCATCCAGCTACGAGCAGCACTTC. The chain couples TRBV6-2 or TRBV6-3 to TRBJ2-7; D perhaps matches TRBD1 (5 bases). CDR3 length: 19 amino acids. The germline CDR1 and CDR2 sequences are MNHEY and SVGEGT.

This clonotype was recorded a few times. Just one base apart from a much larger clone, this may be a read error. This chain links TRBV7-2 with TRBJ2-3, with 14 bases fitting TRBD2. J gave up 8 bases and V 5 bases, and 3 bases lay outside the gene matches. CDR1 and CDR2 (germline): SGHTA, FQGNSA. This CDR3 is 14 amino acids long. CDR3 in DNA: TGTGCCAGCAGCCCCGGGACTAGCGGGGGTACGCAGTATTTT. This gives the protein CASSPGTSGGTQYF. Using reference TRBV7-2 and TRBJ2-3 for the parts outside the CDR3, the full variable domain is GAGVSQSPSNKVTEKGKDVELRCDPISGHTALYWYRQSLGQGLEFLIYFQGNSAPDKSGLPSDRFSAERTGGSVSTLTIQRTQQEDSAVYLCASSPGTSGGTQYFGPGTRLTVL.

At least ten counts were recorded for this clonotype. V is TRBV30 and J is TRBJ2-3; 10 positions agree with TRBD2. Germline lookup yields CDR1 GTSNPN and CDR2 SVGIG (reference sequence). The CDR3 consists of 18 residues. Trimming cost V 0 bases and J 5 bases; bases outside gene matches: 14. The CDR3 DNA reads TGTGCCTGGAGTGTACGTCGAGCGGGAGGGGGAAGGGGAGATACGCAGTATTTT. Protein sequence: CAWSVRRAGGGRGDTQYF.